The clone carrying this TCR beta chain was counted a few times. Its specificity is unknown. The sample originates from a study of T-cell memory formation after mild COVID-19. TCRdb itself ran the 5' RACE reads through MiXCR, one entry per CDR3 protein. The sample consists of more than 400,000 distinct CDR3 sequences, roughly 20% of them appearing once. CDR1 and CDR2 (germline): SGHAT, FQNNGV. V lost 1 base and J 1 base, leaving 11 bases between the germline ends. The CDR3 loop spans 15 amino acids. Study-level findings and limits: A subset of responding clones appeared in pre-infection memory, suggesting cross-reactive memory joined.

This rearrangement joins TRBV11-2 to TRBJ2-7; D may be TRBD1 (5 bases). Sequencing input: PBMCs or a T cell subset sorted from them (not recorded which). The receptor comes from an adult woman who had mild COVID-19 (a few samples of this study predate the infection). Cell type and time point are not known. The CDR3 region is CASSLVGVQSYEQYF. In DNA, the CDR3 is TGTGCCAGCAGCTTAGTAGGGGTCCAATCCTACGAGCAGTACTTC.